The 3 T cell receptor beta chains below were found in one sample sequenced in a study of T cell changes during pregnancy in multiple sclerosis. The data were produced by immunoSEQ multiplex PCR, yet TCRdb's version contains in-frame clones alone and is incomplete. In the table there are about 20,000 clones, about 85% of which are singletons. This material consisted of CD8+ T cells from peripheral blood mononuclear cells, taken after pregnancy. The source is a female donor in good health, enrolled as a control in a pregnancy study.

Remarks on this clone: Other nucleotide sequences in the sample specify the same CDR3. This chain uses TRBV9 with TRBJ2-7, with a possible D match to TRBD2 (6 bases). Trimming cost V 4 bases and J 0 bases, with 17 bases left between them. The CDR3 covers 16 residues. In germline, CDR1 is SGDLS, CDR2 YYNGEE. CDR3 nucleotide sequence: TGTGCCAGCAGCCCTACGGGGGACCTTTTCTCCTACGAGCAGTACTTC. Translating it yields CASSPTGDLFSYEQYF.

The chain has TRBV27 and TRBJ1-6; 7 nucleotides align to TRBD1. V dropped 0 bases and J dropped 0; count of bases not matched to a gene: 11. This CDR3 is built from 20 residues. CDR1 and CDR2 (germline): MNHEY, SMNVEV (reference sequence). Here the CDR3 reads CASSLSKLQGVSSYNSPLHF. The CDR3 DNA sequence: TGTGCCAGCAGTTTATCGAAATTGCAGGGGGTCAGCTCCTATAATTCACCCCTCCACTTT.

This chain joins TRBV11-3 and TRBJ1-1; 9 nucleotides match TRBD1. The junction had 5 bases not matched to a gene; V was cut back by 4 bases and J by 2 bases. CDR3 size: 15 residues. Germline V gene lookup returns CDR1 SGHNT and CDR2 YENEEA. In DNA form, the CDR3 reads TGTGCCAGCAGCTCAAGGACAGGGGCAAACACTGAAGCTTTCTTT. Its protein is CASSSRTGANTEAFF.